The clone carrying this T cell receptor (beta chain) appeared many times. The antigen is undetermined. The sample belongs to a study of neurological immune-mediated disorders. The CDR3 consists of 14 residues. Per germline, CDR1 SGHVS and CDR2 FQNEAQ. V was pared by 7 bases and J by 0 bases, with 1 base of the junction left unmatched. TCRdb ran MiXCR on the 5' RACE reads and lists one entry per CDR3 protein. This sample carries fewer than 75,000 distinct CDR3 sequences, 4.5% of them seen once, and the ten largest clones take 6.9%. Findings of the study overall: It was the repertoires of 18 of 34 multiple sclerosis patients that phylogenetic grouping placed in one related-CDR3 cluster, which is a possible signature.

V is TRBV7-8 and J is TRBJ2-1, with 9 nucleotides matching TRBD1. The clonotype was recovered from a man under 40 with multiple sclerosis. Material: PBMCs. In DNA, the CDR3 is TGTGCCAGCAAGGACAGGGGCTCCTACAATGAGCAGTTCTTC. Its translation is CASKDRGSYNEQFF.